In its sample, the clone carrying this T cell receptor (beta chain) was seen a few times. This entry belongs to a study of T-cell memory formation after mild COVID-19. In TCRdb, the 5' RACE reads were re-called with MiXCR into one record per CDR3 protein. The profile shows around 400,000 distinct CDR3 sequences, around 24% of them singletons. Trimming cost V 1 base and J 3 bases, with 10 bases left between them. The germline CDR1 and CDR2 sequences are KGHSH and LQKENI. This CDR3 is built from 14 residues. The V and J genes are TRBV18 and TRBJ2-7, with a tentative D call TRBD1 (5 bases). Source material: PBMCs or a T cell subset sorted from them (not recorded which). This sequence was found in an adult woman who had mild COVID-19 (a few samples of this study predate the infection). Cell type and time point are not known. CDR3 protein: CASSPRGGLYEQYF. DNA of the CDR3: TGTGCCAGCTCACCACGGGGCGGCCTCTACGAGCAGTACTTC.